This T cell receptor (beta chain) was retrieved from a study of cytomegalovirus exposure and HLA in healthy donors. Whole-study results and caveats: A further, later analysis showed that HLA-associated TCR beta chains (compared with equally common others) were more clonally expanded. In a later analysis, donors in an Asian-associated ancestry cluster reportedly had fewer N-insertions in productive TCRs than the cohort mean. The authors later found most CMV-associated TCR beta chains appeared HLA-restricted. Later genetic work tied a missense DCLRE1C variant to beta-chain V and J trimming.

About this clone itself: Antigen specificity is unknown.

Primers: 60 Vbeta forward and 13 Jbeta reverse. Measured with immunoSEQ multiplex PCR; TCRdb has only the in-frame clones, and not every one. The sample lists roughly 86,000 clones, 70% to 80% occurring once. CDR3 length: 17 residues. Germline V gene data show CDR1 as SGHDT and CDR2 as YYEEEE. V was clipped by 3 bases and J by 4 bases; unmatched bases: 10. The sequenced sample consisted of PBMCs. The J gene is TRBJ2-3, the V gene TRBV5-6; 11 bases align to TRBD2. The sequence derives from a man aged 55-75 years in good health and CMV-seronegative. Here the CDR3 reads CASSSQLAGGGPDTQYF. CDR3 in DNA: TGTGCCAGCAGCTCTCAGTTAGCGGGAGGGGGTCCAGATACGCAGTATTTT. Looking up the rest from reference TRBV5-6 and TRBJ2-3 gives the full variable domain: DAGVTQSPTHLIKTRGQQVTLRCSPKSGHDTVSWYQQALGQGPQFIFQYYEEEERQRGNFPDRFSGHQFPNYSSELNVNALLLGDSALYLCASSSQLAGGGPDTQYFGPGTRLTVL.